This is a list of T cell receptor beta chains from one sample in a study of cytomegalovirus exposure and HLA in healthy donors. Profiling relied on immunoSEQ multiplex PCR, and the TCRdb table lists in-frame clones only, not all of them. The table has 180,000 or so clones, around 80% seen once. The sequenced sample consisted of PBMCs. These receptors all stem from a woman in her forties or fifties in good health and CMV-seronegative. The CDR3 runs from the conserved cysteine through the conserved F or W. The order of the fields is clone size, J gene, D gene, V gene, CDR3 protein, CDR3 DNA. The D gene is left open where the match is weak. Clone size, where shown, is once, few, many, or a class for clones that have expanded.

>.|TRBJ2-2|.|TRBV5-1
CASRNPGADTGELFF
TGCGCCAGCAGAAATCCTGGGGCCGACACCGGGGAGCTGTTTTTT
>.|TRBJ1-2|.|TRBV6-5
CAAGGGNYGYTF
TGTGCCGCTGGGGGCGGAAACTATGGCTACACCTTC
>.|TRBJ2-1|.|TRBV2
CASSDEAEAYNEQFF
TGTGCCAGCAGTGATGAAGCGGAAGCATACAATGAGCAGTTCTTC
>.|TRBJ1-1|TRBD1|TRBV29-1
CSGRGRGNTEAFF
TGCAGCGGAAGGGGGCGCGGGAACACTGAAGCTTTCTTT
>.|TRBJ1-6|.|TRBV6-1
CASTLVGDSPLHF
TGTGCCAGCACCTTAGTCGGGGATTCACCCCTCCACTTT
>.|TRBJ1-5|TRBD1|TRBV6-5
CASRGTGLRNQPQHF
TGTGCCAGCAGGGGGACAGGGCTTCGCAATCAGCCCCAGCATTTT
>.|TRBJ1-2|TRBD1|TRBV28
CASSPGQLNYGYTF
TGTGCCAGCAGTCCGGGACAGCTGAACTATGGCTACACCTTC
>.|TRBJ2-3|.|TRBV7-2
CASSLAGSPGDTQYF
TGTGCCAGCAGCTTAGCCGGGAGCCCCGGGGATACGCAGTATTTT
>.|TRBJ2-3|TRBD2|TRBV5-1
CASRVTSGGRADTQYF
TGCGCCAGCAGGGTGACTAGCGGGGGGCGGGCAGATACGCAGTATTTT
>few|TRBJ2-1|.|TRBV5-4
CASSLGGLNNEQFF
TGTGCCAGCAGCTTGGGGGGCCTAAACAATGAGCAGTTCTTC
>.|TRBJ1-1|TRBD1|TRBV5-1
CASSTDLTGPTEAFF
TGCGCCAGCAGCACAGACCTGACAGGGCCCACTGAAGCTTTCTTT
>.|TRBJ1-4|.|TRBV9
CASSVGRGTNEKLFF
TGTGCCAGCAGCGTAGGAAGGGGCACTAATGAAAAACTGTTTTTT
>.|TRBJ1-3|.|TRBV7-8
CASSSSRDSGNTIYF
TGTGCCAGCAGCTCCTCCAGGGACTCTGGAAACACCATATATTTT
>.|TRBJ1-2|.|TRBV28
CASWGQNYGYTF
TGTGCCAGCTGGGGGCAGAATTATGGCTACACCTTC
>few|TRBJ1-3|.|TRBV6-1
CASSDMPGPHSGNTIYF
TGTGCCAGCAGTGATATGCCGGGTCCCCACTCTGGAAACACCATATATTTT
>.|TRBJ2-5|.|TRBV29-1
CSVTGSETQYF
TGCAGCGTTACAGGGTCGGAGACCCAGTACTTC
>.|TRBJ2-7|.|TRBV9
CASSPRDYPYEQYF
TGTGCCAGCAGCCCCAGAGACTACCCCTACGAGCAGTACTTC
>.|TRBJ2-2|.|TRBV10-3
CAISSGVTGELFF
TGTGCCATCAGCTCAGGGGTCACCGGGGAGCTGTTTTTT
>once|TRBJ1-1|.|TRBV7-2
CASSLGAGVNTEAFF
TGTGCCAGCAGCTTAGGGGCAGGGGTTAACACTGAAGCTTTCTTT
>.|TRBJ2-5|TRBD2|TRBV7-2
CASSPGTSGTQYF
TGTGCCAGCAGCCCCGGGACTAGCGGGACCCAGTACTTC
>once|TRBJ1-3|.|TRBV27
CASSLRGSSGNTIYF
TGTGCCAGCAGTTTACGCGGAAGCTCTGGAAACACCATATATTTT
>.|TRBJ2-6|TRBD1|TRBV5-1
CASSLEAGQGGANVLTF
TGCGCCAGCAGCTTGGAGGCGGGACAGGGGGGGGCCAACGTCCTGACTTTC
>.|TRBJ2-7|TRBD1|TRBV4-3
CASSQGRTGGYEQYF
TGCGCCAGCAGCCAAGGAAGGACAGGGGGCTACGAGCAGTACTTC
>.|TRBJ2-2|TRBD2|TRBV5-1
CASRWGLAANTGELFF
TGCGCCAGCAGATGGGGACTAGCGGCGAACACCGGGGAGCTGTTTTTT
>.|TRBJ1-1|TRBD1|TRBV18
CASSLGQGGGEAFF
TGTGCCAGCTCCCTAGGACAGGGCGGTGGTGAAGCTTTCTTT
>.|TRBJ1-1|.|TRBV9
CASSAHRGRNVNTEAFF
TGTGCCAGCAGCGCACACAGAGGGAGGAACGTGAACACTGAAGCTTTCTTT
>.|TRBJ2-1|TRBD2|TRBV19
CASRGLAGNEQFF
TGTGCCAGTAGGGGACTAGCGGGGAATGAGCAGTTCTTC
>once|TRBJ2-7|TRBD2|TRBV28
CVAASGKREQYF
TGTGTCGCGGCTAGCGGGAAGAGAGAGCAGTACTTC
>.|TRBJ1-5|.|TRBV2
CASSESRAGSNQPQHF
TGTGCCAGCAGTGAGTCCAGGGCTGGTAGCAATCAGCCCCAGCATTTT
>.|TRBJ2-3|.|TRBV9
CASSALGATDTQYF
TGTGCCAGCAGCGCCTTGGGGGCCACAGATACGCAGTATTTT